This is a list of T cell receptor beta chains from one sample in a study of T-cell reconstitution after alpha-beta-depleted transplantation in children. TCRdb re-derived calls from the PCR reads in MiXCR, one entry per CDR3 protein. The table records 900,000 or so distinct CDR3 sequences, 16% of them present only once. This material consisted of PBMCs, mostly from graft donor cells, taken 360 days after TCRalphabeta/CD19-depleted stem cell transplant. The receptors shown here come from a male patient aged 10 to 17 who had a stem cell transplant for acute lymphoblastic leukemia, so the T cells may come from the graft donor. CDR3s include the opening cysteine and the closing phenylalanine or tryptophan. Each record gives: D gene, J gene, clone size, V gene, CDR3 protein, CDR3 DNA. D genes are given only for firm matches. Clone size is stated in some rows and not others, as once, few, many or a class when expanded.

>.|TRBJ2-1|.|TRBV27
CASSFTGSYNEQFF
TGTGCCAGCAGCTTTACGGGGTCCTACAATGAGCAGTTCTTC
>.|TRBJ1-6|.|TRBV6-5
CASSYGVTAPNSPLHF
TGTGCCAGCAGTTACGGGGTGACAGCGCCCAATTCACCCCTCCACTTT
>TRBD2|TRBJ2-1|many|TRBV25-1
CASSAFLAGYNEQFF
TGTGCCAGCAGTGCATTCCTAGCGGGCTACAATGAGCAGTTCTTC
>.|TRBJ2-1|few|TRBV5-1
CASSLDGRTLTQFF
TGCGCCAGCAGCTTGGATGGACGAACCTTAACCCAGTTCTTC
>.|TRBJ2-1|.|TRBV5-1
CASSFWWGPTEPYNEQFF
TGCGCCAGCAGCTTTTGGTGGGGGCCGACAGAACCTTACAATGAGCAGTTCTTC
>.|TRBJ2-7|once|TRBV13
CASSEASSGLGQYF
TGTGCCAGCAGCGAAGCCAGCAGCGGGTTGGGGCAGTACTTC
>.|TRBJ2-3|.|TRBV29-1
CSVVGFTRARADTQYF
TGCAGCGTTGTTGGCTTTACTAGAGCTCGTGCAGATACGCAGTATTTT
>TRBD2|TRBJ2-3|few|TRBV11-2
CASRAITSGRLSTDTQYF
TGTGCCAGCAGGGCCATCACTAGCGGGCGATTGAGCACAGATACGCAGTATTTT
>.|TRBJ1-3|.|TRBV7-9
CASSTDPGNTIYF
TGTGCCAGCAGCACAGACCCGGGGAACACCATATATTTT
>.|TRBJ2-1|few|TRBV5-5
CASSLRTEYSYNEQFF
TGTGCCAGCAGCTTGCGGACAGAATACTCCTACAATGAGCAGTTCTTC
>.|TRBJ1-6|few|TRBV29-1
CSVQPTGYNSPLHF
TGCAGCGTCCAACCGACGGGATATAATTCACCCCTCCACTTT
>TRBD1|TRBJ2-1|few|TRBV9
CASSLRDRGYEQFF
TGTGCCAGCAGCCTCCGGGACAGGGGGTATGAGCAGTTCTTC
>.|TRBJ2-2|.|TRBV5-1
CASSLAPDRYENTGELFF
TGCGCCAGCAGCTTGGCCCCGGACCGATACGAAAACACCGGGGAGCTGTTTTTT
>.|TRBJ2-7|.|TRBV29-1
CSVGPGYEQYF
TGCAGCGTTGGCCCCGGTTACGAGCAGTACTTC
>TRBD1|TRBJ2-3|.|TRBV24-1
CATTLNLDRGGSTDTQYF
TGTGCCACTACTTTAAACCTCGACAGGGGAGGAAGCACAGATACGCAGTATTTT
>.|TRBJ2-7|few|TRBV20-1
CSAESPRTRSYEQYF
TGCAGTGCTGAATCCCCCCGGACACGCTCCTACGAGCAGTACTTC
>.|TRBJ1-5|few|TRBV5-1
CASSLQGGDQPQHF
TGCGCCAGCAGCCTACAGGGAGGGGATCAGCCCCAGCATTTT
>.|TRBJ1-2|.|TRBV5-1
CASSLNLWVNGYTF
TGCGCCAGCAGCTTGAATCTTTGGGTCAATGGCTACACCTTC
>.|TRBJ2-5|few|TRBV5-1
CASSLVAGPPRETQYF
TGCGCCAGCAGCTTGGTGGCGGGGCCGCCCCGGGAGACCCAGTACTTC
>.|TRBJ1-3|.|TRBV6-1
CASRRRVDRTHSGNTIYF
TGTGCCAGCAGGCGACGGGTAGACAGGACCCACTCTGGAAACACCATATATTTT
>.|TRBJ2-3|.|TRBV27
CASSLTSPADTQYF
TGTGCCAGCAGTTTGACCAGCCCGGCCGATACGCAGTATTTT
>.|TRBJ2-1|.|TRBV12-3/TRBV12-4
CASSLSAANEQFF
TGTGCCAGCAGTTTATCGGCGGCCAATGAGCAGTTCTTC
>.|TRBJ2-7|few|TRBV29-1
CSVEGAGDEQYF
TGCAGCGTTGAAGGTGCCGGGGACGAGCAGTACTTC
>.|TRBJ2-5|few|TRBV7-9
CASSSYRGAPETQYF
TGTGCCAGCAGCTCATACAGAGGCGCCCCGGAGACCCAGTACTTC
>.|TRBJ1-2|few|TRBV5-1
CACRTPEANYGYTF
TGCGCCTGCCGGACACCCGAAGCTAACTATGGCTACACCTTC
>.|TRBJ2-7|.|TRBV5-1
CASSLMGSLEQYF
TGCGCCAGCAGCTTGATGGGCAGCCTCGAGCAGTACTTC
>TRBD2|TRBJ2-7|.|TRBV20-1
CSARDETSGSYEQYF
TGCAGTGCTAGAGATGAGACTAGCGGGAGCTACGAGCAGTACTTC
>.|TRBJ1-1|.|TRBV7-9
CASSPPRGVEHPVEAFF
TGTGCCAGCAGCCCCCCCCGGGGTGTTGAGCATCCCGTAGAAGCTTTCTTT
>.|TRBJ2-1|.|TRBV10-1
CASSESSSWRQFF
TGCGCCAGCAGTGAGTCCTCTAGCTGGCGACAGTTCTTC